The T cell receptor (beta chain) described here comes from a study of cytomegalovirus exposure and HLA in healthy donors. Researchers ran the PCR with 60 Vbeta and 13 Jbeta primers. The data were produced by immunoSEQ multiplex PCR, yet TCRdb's version contains in-frame clones alone and is incomplete. The top ten hold about 2.8% of the sample, which has 120,000 to 150,000 clones, around 79% seen once. This CDR3 comprises 12 residues. Germline V lookup: CDR1 MGHDK, CDR2 SYGVNS. V lost 8 bases and J lost 4, with 11 bases in between. This clonotype was sampled from a male donor in good health and CMV-seronegative. The chain is built from TRBV25-1 and TRBJ1-1; D might be TRBD1 (5 bases). Sequencing was done on a sample of PBMCs. The CDR3: CASRTGATEAFF. In DNA, the CDR3 is TGTGCCAGCCGCACAGGTGCCACTGAAGCTTTCTTT.